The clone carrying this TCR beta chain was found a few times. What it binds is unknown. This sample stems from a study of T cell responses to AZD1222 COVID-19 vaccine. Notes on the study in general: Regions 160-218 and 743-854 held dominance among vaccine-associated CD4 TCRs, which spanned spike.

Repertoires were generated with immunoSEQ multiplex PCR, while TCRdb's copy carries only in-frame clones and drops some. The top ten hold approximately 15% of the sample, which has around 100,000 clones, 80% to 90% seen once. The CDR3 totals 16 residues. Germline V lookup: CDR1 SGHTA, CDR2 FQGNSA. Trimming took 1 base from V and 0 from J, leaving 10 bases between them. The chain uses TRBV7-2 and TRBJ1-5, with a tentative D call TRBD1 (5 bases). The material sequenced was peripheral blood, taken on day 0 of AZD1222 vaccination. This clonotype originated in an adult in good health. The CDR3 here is CASSLVDSYSNQPQHF. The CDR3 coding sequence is TGTGCCAGCAGCTTAGTCGACAGCTATAGCAATCAGCCCCAGCATTTT.